One sample yielded the 20 T cell receptor beta chains listed below, sequenced in a study of T cell repertoires in cytomegalovirus infection. In TCRdb, the reads were re-called with MiXCR into one record per CDR3 protein. The sample lists over 300,000 distinct CDR3 sequences, under 20% seen once, with approximately 12% in the top ten. Sequencing input: PBMCs. Source of these receptors: a human donor in good health (CMV status not recorded). Some clones in this sample may be carry-over from other donors' samples.

This clonotype has a count of ten or more. The V and J genes are TRBV18 and TRBJ2-5; D is uncertain. The germline V gene encodes CDR1 KGHSH and CDR2 LQKENI. The CDR3 consists of 13 residues. V gave up 2 bases and J gave up 1 base, with 5 bases separating them. CDR3 in amino acids: CASSPDLQETQYF. The CDR3 DNA follows: TGTGCCAGCTCACCAGACCTCCAAGAGACCCAGTACTTC.

The V and J genes are TRBV7-8 and TRBJ2-3; 7 bases are a match to TRBD1. Germline V gene data show CDR1 as SGHVS and CDR2 as FQNEAQ. J gave up 3 bases and V 6 bases, and 9 bases lay outside the gene matches. This CDR3 comprises 15 residues. The CDR3 protein is CASRSDRVGTDTQYF. The CDR3 DNA is TGTGCCAGCAGGAGTGACAGGGTTGGTACAGATACGCAGTATTTT.

This clonotype was seen only a few times. The chain recombines TRBV6-2 or TRBV6-3 with TRBJ1-1; no reliable D call. This CDR3 contains 18 residues. Germline V gene sequence: CDR1 MNHEY, CDR2 SVGEGT. The V gene lost 0 bases and the J gene lost 0 bases, with 17 bases spanning the gap. The CDR3 DNA is TGTGCCAGCAGTTACTCGATAGACAAGGCCACCCTGAACACTGAAGCTTTCTTT. Protein: CASSYSIDKATLNTEAFF.

V usage is TRBV19 and J usage is TRBJ2-1, with D uncertain. V was trimmed by 3 bases and J by 0 bases, leaving 12 bases between them. Germline lookup yields CDR1 LNHDA and CDR2 SQIVND (reference sequence). The CDR3 length is 16 residues. DNA for the CDR3: TGTGCCAGTAGTATGTCGATGGGAACCTCCTACAATGAGCAGTTCTTC. It encodes CASSMSMGTSYNEQFF.

CDR3 residues: CATSDSGSSYEQYF. The DNA for the CDR3 is TGTGCCACCAGTGATTCCGGGTCCTCCTACGAGCAGTACTTC. The V call is TRBV24-1, the J call TRBJ2-7, with D unresolved. V was trimmed by 2 bases and J by 0 bases, leaving 7 bases between them. Germline CDR1 reads KGHDR; CDR2 reads SFDVKD. The CDR3 totals 14 residues.

This clonotype was seen a handful of times. The J gene is TRBJ1-6, the V gene TRBV2; D not resolved. Per the germline V gene, CDR1 is SNHLY and CDR2 is FYNNEI. The CDR3 consists of 14 residues. Deletions cut 3 bases from V and 1 base from J, with 4 bases between. The CDR3 DNA reads TGTGCCAGCAGTGACATATCCTATAATTCACCCCTCCACTTT. The encoded protein is CASSDISYNSPLHF.

This clonotype was counted between two and nine times. CDR3 nucleotide sequence: TGTGCCAGCAGTGATCCGGGACAGGGGCACCAAGAGACCCAGTACTTC. Translated: CASSDPGQGHQETQYF. V gene TRBV28 combines with J gene TRBJ2-5; TRBD1 matches at 10 bases. The V segment lost 5 bases and the J segment 0 bases; nucleotides outside the gene matches: 6. CDR1 is MDHEN, CDR2 SYDVKM, per germline. CDR3 size: 16 residues.

This clonotype was observed many times. The chain joins TRBV9 to TRBJ2-2; D gene unclear. V lost 4 bases to trimming and J lost 5 bases, with 6 bases between them. The CDR3 runs to 12 residues. Germline V gene lookup returns CDR1 SGDLS and CDR2 YYNGEE. In nucleotides, the CDR3 is TGTGCCAGCAGCTCGAGGACCGGGGAGCTGTTTTTT. Translation: CASSSRTGELFF.

This clonotype was seen a few times. The chain combines TRBV20-1 with TRBJ2-7; D tentatively reads TRBD1 or TRBD2 (5 bases each). CDR1 DFQATT and CDR2 SNEGSKA come from the germline V gene (reference sequence). The CDR3 length is 14 residues. V dropped 0 bases and J dropped 5 bases, with 14 bases sitting between them. The CDR3 nucleotides read TGCAGTGCTAGAGATCCGGGACGAGGGCACGAGCAGTACTTC. Its protein product is CSARDPGRGHEQYF.

The table lists this clonotype with many counts. V and J are TRBV7-8 and TRBJ1-1; D gene ambiguous. Germline-derived CDR1 and CDR2 are SGHVS and FQNEAQ. The CDR3 extends over 15 amino acids. Trimming cost V 2 bases and J 2 bases, with 12 bases left between them. CDR3 in amino acids: CASSLFGGPNTEAFF. CDR3 nucleotide sequence: TGTGCCAGCAGCTTATTTGGCGGACCCAACACTGAAGCTTTCTTT.

The chain joins TRBV20-1 to TRBJ2-3; D gene unclear. The germline CDR1 and CDR2 sequences are DFQATT and SNEGSKA (reference sequence). The CDR3 totals 12 residues. The germline V and J ends were trimmed by 1 base and 5 bases, with 7 bases remaining between them. In DNA form, the CDR3 reads TGCAGTGCTAGAGTTCTGGGAGATACGCAGTATTTT. The encoded protein is CSARVLGDTQYF.

Many counts were recorded for this clonotype. The gene calls are TRBV6-5 and TRBJ2-6; 8 positions match TRBD1. V lost 0 bases to trimming and J lost 4 bases; unmatched junction nucleotides: 2. Germline V gene sequence: CDR1 MNHEY, CDR2 SVGAGI. The CDR3 spans 16 residues. In DNA, the CDR3 is TGTGCCAGCAGTTACTCGACAGGGGAAGGGGCCAACGTCCTGACTTTC. Translation gives CASSYSTGEGANVLTF.

This clonotype was counted a few times. The CDR3 protein is CSARGFRGRADTQYF. CDR3 bases: TGCAGTGCTAGGGGATTCAGGGGCCGGGCAGATACGCAGTATTTT. V is TRBV20-1 and J is TRBJ2-3; tentatively, D is TRBD1 (6 bases). V was clipped by 3 bases and J by 4 bases, with 17 bases between them. The germline CDR1 and CDR2 sequences are DFQATT and SNEGSKA (reference sequence). The CDR3 consists of 15 residues.

This clonotype was recorded a few times. The chain carries TRBV19 and TRBJ2-1; D not certain. Germline CDR1 is LNHDA and CDR2 is SQIVND (reference sequence). Trimming shortened V by 0 bases and J by 4 bases, and 13 bases separated the two germline ends. The CDR3 runs to 16 residues. The CDR3 sequence: CASSIDKRSPYNEQFF. In nucleotides, the CDR3 is TGTGCCAGTAGTATAGATAAGAGATCCCCATACAATGAGCAGTTCTTC.

This chain links TRBV29-1 with TRBJ2-3, with D unclear. The CDR3 runs 13 residues. CDR1 is SQVTM and CDR2 is ANQGSEA in the germline V gene. The germline V and J ends were trimmed by 7 bases and 0 bases, with 11 bases remaining between them. The CDR3 reads CSAARQSTDTQYF. CDR3 nucleotide sequence: TGCAGCGCCGCAAGGCAGAGCACAGATACGCAGTATTTT.

This clonotype showed up many times. The rearrangement uses TRBV7-9 and TRBJ1-5; 9 nucleotides align to TRBD1. The CDR3 is 15 amino acids. V was clipped by 5 bases and J by 6 bases; unmatched bases: 8. Germline V CDR1 and CDR2: SEHNR, FQNEAQ (reference sequence). CDR3 DNA sequence: TGTGCCAGCAGCCCGGGGACAGGGCGTACTCAGCCCCAGCATTTT. The encoded protein is CASSPGTGRTQPQHF. The whole variable domain, filled in from reference TRBV7-9 and TRBJ1-5, reads DTGVSQNPRHKITKRGQNVTFRCDPISEHNRLYWYRQTLGQGPEFLTYFQNEAQLEKSRLLSDRFSAERPKGSFSTLEIQRTEQGDSAMYLCASSPGTGRTQPQHFGDGTRLSIL.

This chain connects TRBV20-1 to TRBJ1-1; maybe TRBD1 (6 bases). The CDR3 is 13 amino acids. Germline V gene data show CDR1 as DFQATT and CDR2 as SNEGSKA (reference sequence). V lost 5 bases and J 8 bases, leaving 18 bases between the germline ends. CDR3 sequence (DNA): TGCAGTGCTTCCTCTGTGGGGGCGCCCGAAGCTTTCTTT. It is translated as CSASSVGAPEAFF.

The chain joins TRBV2 to TRBJ2-2, with D hard to call. Trimming removed 4 bases at V and 6 bases at J, with 12 bases between. CDR1 is SNHLY, CDR2 FYNNEI, per germline. The CDR3 is 14 residues long. CDR3 bases: TGTGCCAGCAGTGCGGGCATATCCCCCGGGGAGCTGTTTTTT. This gives the protein CASSAGISPGELFF.

The V and J genes are TRBV15 and TRBJ2-1, with 15 bases that match TRBD2. CDR1 and CDR2 from the germline V gene are LNHNV and YYDKDF (reference sequence). There are 17 residues in the CDR3. V gave up 2 bases and J gave up 7 bases; unmatched junction bases: 6. CDR3: CATSRFGLAGGANEQFF. The CDR3 nucleotides read TGTGCCACCAGCAGATTCGGACTAGCGGGGGGGGCAAATGAGCAGTTCTTC.

This clonotype has only a few counts. V gene TRBV4-1 combines with J gene TRBJ1-3; tentative D call: TRBD1 (5 bases). This CDR3 contains 16 residues. Germline assignment: CDR1 MGHRA and CDR2 YSYEKL. V lost 4 bases to trimming and J lost 0 bases, with 13 bases between them. The CDR3 coding sequence is TGCGCCAGCAGCCCCCGGGACCGATCCTCTGGAAACACCATATATTTT. Translation: CASSPRDRSSGNTIYF.